This T cell receptor beta chain was captured by sequencing in a study of blood T cell repertoires in COVID-19. In the study overall: Samples came from the United States, Italy and Spain, spanning acute and convalescent COVID-19.

Methods used by the authors: Nucleated cell number was recorded as an estimate derived from reference gene primer amplification. The data were produced by immunoSEQ multiplex PCR, yet TCRdb's version contains in-frame clones alone and is incomplete. V, J and clone size derive from that table, while D and trimming were established from the DNA sequence. The table shows roughly 120,000 clones, with 84% occurring only once. V was cut by 5 bases and J by 7 bases, with 27 bases left in between. The germline CDR1 and CDR2 sequences are MNHEY and SMNVEV (reference sequence). CDR3 length: 17 amino acids. The TCR comes from a woman aged 45 to 65 with acute or convalescent COVID-19. The rearrangement joins TRBV27 to TRBJ2-7, with D tentatively TRBD1 (6 bases). The specimen was peripheral blood. The CDR3 coding sequence is TGTGCCAGCAGTCCCCAGGGGAAGGGCCATATGCCACGGGAGCAGTACTTC. Protein sequence: CASSPQGKGHMPREQYF.